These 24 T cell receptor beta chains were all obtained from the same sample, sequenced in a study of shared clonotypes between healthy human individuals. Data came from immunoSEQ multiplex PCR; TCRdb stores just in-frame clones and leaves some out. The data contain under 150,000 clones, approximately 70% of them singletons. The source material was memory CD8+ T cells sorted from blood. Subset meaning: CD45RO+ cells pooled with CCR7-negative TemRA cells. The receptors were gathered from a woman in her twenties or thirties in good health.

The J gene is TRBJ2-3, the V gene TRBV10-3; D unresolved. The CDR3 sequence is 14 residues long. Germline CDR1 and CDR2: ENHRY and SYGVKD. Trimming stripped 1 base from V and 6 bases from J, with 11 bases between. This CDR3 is CAISEYYLTDTQYF. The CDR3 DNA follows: TGTGCCATCAGTGAGTACTACCTCACGGATACGCAGTATTTT.

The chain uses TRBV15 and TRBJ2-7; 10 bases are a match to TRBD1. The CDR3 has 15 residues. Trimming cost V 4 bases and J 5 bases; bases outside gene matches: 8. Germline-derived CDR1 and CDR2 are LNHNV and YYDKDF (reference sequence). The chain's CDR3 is CATSILGQGSDEQYF. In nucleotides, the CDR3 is TGTGCCACCAGCATCCTGGGACAGGGGAGCGACGAGCAGTACTTC.

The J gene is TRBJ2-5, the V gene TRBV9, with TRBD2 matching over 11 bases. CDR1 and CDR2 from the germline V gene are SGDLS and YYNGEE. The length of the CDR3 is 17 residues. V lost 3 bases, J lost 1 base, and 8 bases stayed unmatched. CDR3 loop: CASSDGTSGSVQETQYF. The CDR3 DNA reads TGTGCCAGCAGCGACGGGACTAGCGGCAGCGTCCAAGAGACCCAGTACTTC.

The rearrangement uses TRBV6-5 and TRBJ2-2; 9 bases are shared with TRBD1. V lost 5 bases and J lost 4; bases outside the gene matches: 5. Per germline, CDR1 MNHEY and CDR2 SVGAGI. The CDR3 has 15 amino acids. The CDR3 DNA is TGTGCCAGCAGTAGATACAGGGGGCTCACCGGGGAGCTGTTTTTT. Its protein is CASSRYRGLTGELFF.

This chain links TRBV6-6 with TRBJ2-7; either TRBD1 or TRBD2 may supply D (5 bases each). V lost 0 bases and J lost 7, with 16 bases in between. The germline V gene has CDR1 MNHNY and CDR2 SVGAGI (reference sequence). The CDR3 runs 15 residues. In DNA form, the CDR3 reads TGTGCCAGCAGTTACTCGGGGACCCGCCGGGATGAGCAGTACTTC. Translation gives CASSYSGTRRDEQYF.

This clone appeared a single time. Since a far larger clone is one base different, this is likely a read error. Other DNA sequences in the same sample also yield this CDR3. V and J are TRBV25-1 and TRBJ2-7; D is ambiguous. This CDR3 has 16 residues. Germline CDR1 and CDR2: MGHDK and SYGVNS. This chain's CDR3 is CASSALTEDETYEQYF. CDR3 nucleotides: TGTGCCAGCAGTGCCCTCACAGAGGACGAGACCTATGAGCAGTACTTC.

CDR3: CASTRAGGSYNEQFF. Written as DNA, the CDR3 is TGTGCCAGCACCCGAGCGGGAGGGAGCTACAATGAGCAGTTCTTC. V usage is TRBV27 and J usage is TRBJ2-1; 10 nucleotides agree with TRBD2. There are 15 residues in the CDR3. CDR1 is MNHEY, CDR2 SMNVEV, per germline (reference sequence). The V and J ends lost 7 bases and 3 bases, in that order; junction bases with no gene match: 6.

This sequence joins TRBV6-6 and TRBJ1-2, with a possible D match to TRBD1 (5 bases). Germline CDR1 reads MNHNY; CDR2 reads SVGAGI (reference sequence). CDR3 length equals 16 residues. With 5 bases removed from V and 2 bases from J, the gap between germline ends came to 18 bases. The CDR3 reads CASSQQGLSPNYGYTF. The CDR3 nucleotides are TGTGCCAGCAGTCAGCAGGGACTCAGTCCCAACTATGGCTACACCTTC.

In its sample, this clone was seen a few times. The CDR3 DNA is TGTGCCAGTAGTACGGGGACTGCAACTAATGAAAAACTGTTTTTT. Amino acids: CASSTGTATNEKLFF. This chain connects TRBV19 to TRBJ1-4; TRBD1 is a possible D gene (5 bases). The CDR3 loop spans 15 amino acids. Germline loops: CDR1 LNHDA, CDR2 SQIVND (reference sequence). With 4 bases removed from V and 0 bases from J, the gap between germline ends came to 9 bases.

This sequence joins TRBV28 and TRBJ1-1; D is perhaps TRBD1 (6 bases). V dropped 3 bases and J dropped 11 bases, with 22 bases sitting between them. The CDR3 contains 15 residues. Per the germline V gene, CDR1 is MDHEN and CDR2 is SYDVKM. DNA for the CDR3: TGTGCCAGCAGTTTTTCCCCTCGGGGGGCCACCCCCGCTTTCTTT. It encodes CASSFSPRGATPAFF.

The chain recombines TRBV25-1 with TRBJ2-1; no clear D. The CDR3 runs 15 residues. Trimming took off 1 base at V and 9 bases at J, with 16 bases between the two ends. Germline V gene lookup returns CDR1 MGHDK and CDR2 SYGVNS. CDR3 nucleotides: TGTGCCAGCAGTGAATCAGAGGATCATACATCTGAGCAGTTCTTC. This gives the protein CASSESEDHTSEQFF.

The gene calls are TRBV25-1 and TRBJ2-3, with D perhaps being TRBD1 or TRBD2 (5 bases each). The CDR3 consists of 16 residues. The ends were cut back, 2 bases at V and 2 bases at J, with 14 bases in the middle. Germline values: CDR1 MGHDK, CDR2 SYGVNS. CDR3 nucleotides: TGTGCCAGCAGTGAAAAGGTACTAGGGGTCACAGATACGCAGTATTTT. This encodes CASSEKVLGVTDTQYF.

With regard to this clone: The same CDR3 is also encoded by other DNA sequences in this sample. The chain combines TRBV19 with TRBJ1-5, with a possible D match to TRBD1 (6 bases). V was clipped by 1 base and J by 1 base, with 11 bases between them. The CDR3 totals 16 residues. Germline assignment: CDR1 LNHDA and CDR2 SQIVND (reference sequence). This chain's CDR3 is CASSIVGGGSNQPQHF. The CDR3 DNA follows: TGTGCCAGTAGTATAGTGGGGGGCGGGAGCAATCAGCCCCAGCATTTT.

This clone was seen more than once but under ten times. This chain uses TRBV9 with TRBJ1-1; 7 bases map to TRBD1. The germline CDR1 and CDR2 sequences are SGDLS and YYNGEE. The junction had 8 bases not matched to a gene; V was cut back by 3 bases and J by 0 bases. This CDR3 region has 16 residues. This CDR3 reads CASSAGGGPMNTEAFF. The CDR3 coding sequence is TGTGCCAGCAGCGCAGGAGGGGGCCCCATGAACACTGAAGCTTTCTTT.

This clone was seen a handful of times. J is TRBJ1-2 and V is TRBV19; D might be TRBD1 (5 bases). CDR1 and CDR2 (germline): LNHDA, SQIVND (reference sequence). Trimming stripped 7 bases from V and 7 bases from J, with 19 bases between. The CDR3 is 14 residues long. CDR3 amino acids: CASTGAEFLGGYTF. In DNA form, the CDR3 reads TGTGCCAGTACCGGGGCGGAGTTCTTAGGTGGCTACACCTTC.

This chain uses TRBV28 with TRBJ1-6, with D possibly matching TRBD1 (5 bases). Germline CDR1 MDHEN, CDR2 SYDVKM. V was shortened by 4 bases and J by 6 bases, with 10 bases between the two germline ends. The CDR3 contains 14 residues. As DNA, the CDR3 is TGTGCCAGCAGTTACATAGACAGTAATTCACCCCTCCACTTT. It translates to CASSYIDSNSPLHF.

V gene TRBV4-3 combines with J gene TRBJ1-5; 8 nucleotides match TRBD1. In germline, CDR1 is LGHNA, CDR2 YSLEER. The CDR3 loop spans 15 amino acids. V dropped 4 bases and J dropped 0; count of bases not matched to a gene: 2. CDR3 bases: TGCGCCAGCAGCCTGACAGGGGTTAGCAATCAGCCCCAGCATTTT. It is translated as CASSLTGVSNQPQHF.

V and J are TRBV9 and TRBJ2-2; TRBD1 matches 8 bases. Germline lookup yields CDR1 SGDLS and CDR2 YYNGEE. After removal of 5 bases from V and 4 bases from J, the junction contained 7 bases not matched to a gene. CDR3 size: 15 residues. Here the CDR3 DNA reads TGTGCCAGCAGTCCGCAGGGGGCAATCACCGGGGAGCTGTTTTTT. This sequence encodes CASSPQGAITGELFF.

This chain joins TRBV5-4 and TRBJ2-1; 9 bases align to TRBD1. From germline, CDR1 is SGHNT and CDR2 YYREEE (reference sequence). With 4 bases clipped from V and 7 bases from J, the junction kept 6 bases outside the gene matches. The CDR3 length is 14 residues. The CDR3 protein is CASSDTTGGNEQFF. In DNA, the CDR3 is TGTGCCAGCAGCGATACGACAGGGGGGAATGAGCAGTTCTTC. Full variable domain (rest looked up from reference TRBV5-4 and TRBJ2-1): ETGVTQSPTHLIKTRGQQVTLRCSSQSGHNTVSWYQQALGQGPQFIFQYYREEENGRGNFPPRFSGLQFPNYSSELNVNALELDDSALYLCASSDTTGGNEQFFGPGTRLTVL.

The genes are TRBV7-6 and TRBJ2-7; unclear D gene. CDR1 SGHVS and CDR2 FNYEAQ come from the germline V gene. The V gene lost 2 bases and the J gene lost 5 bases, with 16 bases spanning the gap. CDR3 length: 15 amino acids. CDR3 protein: CASSLSGLGGHEQYF. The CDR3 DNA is TGTGCCAGCAGCTTATCCGGTCTAGGCGGCCACGAGCAGTACTTC.

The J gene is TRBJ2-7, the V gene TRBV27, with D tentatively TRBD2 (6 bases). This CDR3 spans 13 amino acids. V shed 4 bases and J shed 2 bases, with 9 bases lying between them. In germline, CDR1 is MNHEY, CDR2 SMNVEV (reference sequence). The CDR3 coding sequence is TGTGCCAGCAGTTCCGGGGGTCCCTACGAGCAGTACTTC. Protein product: CASSSGGPYEQYF.

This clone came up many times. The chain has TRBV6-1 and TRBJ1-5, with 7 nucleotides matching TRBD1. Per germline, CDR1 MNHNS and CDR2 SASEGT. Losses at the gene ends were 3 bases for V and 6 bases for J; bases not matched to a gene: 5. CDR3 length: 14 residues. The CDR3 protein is CASSELDRRQPQHF. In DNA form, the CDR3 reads TGTGCCAGCAGTGAGCTGGACAGGCGTCAGCCCCAGCATTTT.

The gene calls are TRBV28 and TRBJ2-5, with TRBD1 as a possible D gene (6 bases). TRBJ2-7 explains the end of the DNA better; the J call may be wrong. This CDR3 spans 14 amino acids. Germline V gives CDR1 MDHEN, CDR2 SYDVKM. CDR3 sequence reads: CASSPVRGGYEQYF. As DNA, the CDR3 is TGTGCCAGCAGTCCGGTCAGGGGCGGGTACGAGCAGTACTTC.

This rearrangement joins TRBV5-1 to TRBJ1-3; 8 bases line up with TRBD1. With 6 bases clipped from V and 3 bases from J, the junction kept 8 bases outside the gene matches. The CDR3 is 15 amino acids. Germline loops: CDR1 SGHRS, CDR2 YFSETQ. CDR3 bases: TGCGCCAGCACCCCGACAGGGGCAATTGGAAACACCATATATTTT. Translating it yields CASTPTGAIGNTIYF.